A single sample gave rise to the 24 T cell receptor beta chains below, sequenced in a study of control samples from healthy donors and cancer patients. Using immunoSEQ multiplex PCR, the repertoire was profiled, and TCRdb retains in-frame clones only, with some absent. The sample contains 120,000 to 150,000 clones, roughly 93% of which appear only once. Material for sequencing was blood. All receptors derive from a man aged 18 to 30 in good health.

This sequence joins TRBV29-1 and TRBJ2-1, with D unresolved. Germline CDR1 is SQVTM and CDR2 is ANQGSEA. The V gene lost 0 bases and the J gene lost 2 bases, with 11 bases spanning the gap. This CDR3 has 15 amino acids. CDR3 loop: CSVEEELPAYNEQFF. CDR3 in DNA: TGCAGCGTTGAAGAGGAATTACCAGCCTACAATGAGCAGTTCTTC.

The rearrangement uses TRBV9 and TRBJ2-2; 7 bases match TRBD2. The J segment lost 3 bases and the V segment lost 5 bases, leaving 13 bases of the junction unmatched. This CDR3 is 17 amino acids long. CDR1 is SGDLS and CDR2 is YYNGEE in the germline V gene. CDR3 amino acids: CASSGGERTKHTGELFF. The CDR3 coding sequence is TGTGCCAGCAGTGGGGGGGAACGGACGAAGCACACCGGGGAGCTGTTTTTT. Full variable domain (rest looked up from reference TRBV9 and TRBJ2-2): DSGVTQTPKHLITATGQRVTLRCSPRSGDLSVYWYQQSLDQGLQFLIQYYNGEERAKGNILERFSAQQFPDLHSELNLSSLELGDSALYFCASSGGERTKHTGELFFGEGSRLTVL.

The chain carries TRBV24-1 and TRBJ2-3, with no clear D. This CDR3 has 14 residues. Germline V gene data show CDR1 as KGHDR and CDR2 as SFDVKD. The germline V and J ends were trimmed by 3 bases and 2 bases, with 8 bases remaining between them. CDR3 bases: TGTGCCACCAGTGATGTTGGCCTCACAGATACGCAGTATTTT. Protein product: CATSDVGLTDTQYF.

The chain couples TRBV30 to TRBJ1-4, with 8 bases lining up with TRBD1. The trim removed 2 bases at V and 5 bases at J, leaving 4 bases unmatched. The CDR3 sequence is 14 residues long. Germline CDR1 reads GTSNPN; CDR2 reads SVGIG (reference sequence). The CDR3 loop is CAWSTGGRNEKLFF. The CDR3 bases are TGTGCCTGGAGTACAGGGGGGAGGAATGAAAAACTGTTTTTT.

The chain uses TRBV19 and TRBJ1-5; maybe TRBD1 (5 bases). Deletions cut 3 bases from V and 11 bases from J, with 17 bases between. Germline loops: CDR1 LNHDA, CDR2 SQIVND (reference sequence). The CDR3 loop spans 14 amino acids. CDR3 nucleotides: TGTGCCAGTAGTATGGGGGACGCCCAAGAGGCCCAGCATTTT. Translated: CASSMGDAQEAQHF.

The rearrangement links TRBV7-2 to TRBJ1-1, with a possible D match to TRBD1 (6 bases). The germline gives CDR1 SGHTA, CDR2 FQGNSA. The CDR3 sequence is 14 residues long. Trimming cost V 3 bases and J 5 bases, with 13 bases left between them. In nucleotides, the CDR3 is TGTGCCAGCAGCTTGATACAGGGAGATACTGAAGCTTTCTTT. Encoded protein: CASSLIQGDTEAFF.

This rearrangement joins TRBV15 to TRBJ1-4, with D maybe TRBD1 (6 bases). Germline V gives CDR1 LNHNV, CDR2 YYDKDF (reference sequence). Trimming removed 7 bases from V and 3 bases from J, with 24 bases in between. The CDR3 loop spans 18 amino acids. In nucleotides, the CDR3 is TGTGCCACCACCAGCCGCGACAGGACACAACGATCTAATGAAAAACTGTTTTTT. Its translation is CATTSRDRTQRSNEKLFF.

The sample holds one count of this clone. The chain combines TRBV12-3 or TRBV12-4 with TRBJ1-5; D is possibly TRBD1 (5 bases). The V gene lost 4 bases and the J gene lost 12 bases, with 13 bases spanning the gap. The length of the CDR3 is 12 residues. The CDR3 bases are TGTGCCAGCAGTTATGGACGGGACGGCCAGCATTTT. Its protein product is CASSYGRDGQHF.

The V gene is TRBV4-1, the J gene TRBJ2-1; a weak D match, TRBD1 (5 bases). CDR1 and CDR2 (germline): MGHRA, YSYEKL. The CDR3 consists of 15 residues. Between the trimmed V and J ends, which lost 5 bases and 5 bases, there was a span of 16 bases. The CDR3 spells CASSSTDIGDNEQFF. The DNA for the CDR3 is TGCGCCAGCAGCTCCACGGATATAGGGGACAATGAGCAGTTCTTC.

This chain joins TRBV11-2 and TRBJ2-7; D is unresolved. The CDR3 has 12 residues. Per the germline V gene, CDR1 is SGHAT and CDR2 is FQNNGV. The V end was cut by 5 bases, the J end by 9 bases, with 14 bases between. CDR3 sequence: CASSPPDDWQYF. The CDR3 DNA reads as TGTGCCAGCAGCCCCCCCGACGATTGGCAGTACTTC.

The chain couples TRBV7-9 to TRBJ1-2; 7 bases align to TRBD1. Germline CDR1 reads SEHNR; CDR2 reads FQNEAQ (reference sequence). The CDR3 runs 15 residues. V dropped 5 bases and J dropped 8; count of bases not matched to a gene: 14. The chain's CDR3 is CASSPRQGSGPGYTF. For the CDR3, the DNA is TGTGCCAGCAGCCCCCGACAGGGCTCCGGCCCCGGCTACACCTTC.

The chain has TRBV7-8 and TRBJ1-6; D unresolved. From germline, CDR1 is SGHVS and CDR2 FQNEAQ. This CDR3 is built from 17 residues. With 4 bases removed from V and 7 bases from J, the gap between germline ends came to 20 bases. This chain's CDR3 is CASSSYLGGRVNSPLHF. CDR3 sequence (DNA): TGTGCCAGCAGCTCCTACTTAGGTGGAAGGGTCAATTCACCCCTCCACTTT. Full variable domain (missing parts from reference TRBV7-8 and TRBJ1-6): GAGVSQSPRYKVAKRGQDVALRCDPISGHVSLFWYQQALGQGPEFLTYFQNEAQLDKSGLPSDRFFAERPEGSVSTLKIQRTQQEDSAVYLCASSSYLGGRVNSPLHFGNGTRLTVT.

The chain combines TRBV7-6 with TRBJ1-6, with a possible D match to TRBD1 (5 bases). The CDR3 length is 18 residues. The germline V and J ends were trimmed by 4 bases and 4 bases, with 20 bases remaining between them. CDR1 and CDR2 from the germline V gene are SGHVS and FNYEAQ. CDR3 sequence: CASSSNQGGGLYNSPLHF. The DNA of the CDR3 is TGTGCCAGCAGCTCTAATCAGGGTGGAGGGTTGTATAATTCACCCCTCCACTTT.

V is TRBV30 and J is TRBJ1-5; tentatively, D is TRBD1 (6 bases). V was cut by 3 bases and J by 5 bases, with 11 bases left in between. The length of the CDR3 is 13 residues. In germline, CDR1 is GTSNPN, CDR2 SVGIG (reference sequence). This CDR3 is CAWRGGIDQPQHF. CDR3 DNA sequence: TGTGCCTGGAGAGGGGGTATAGATCAGCCCCAGCATTTT. The whole variable domain, filled in from reference TRBV30 and TRBJ1-5, reads SQTIHQWPATLVQPVGSPLSLECTVEGTSNPNLYWYRQAAGRGLQLLFYSVGIGQISSEVPQNLSASRPQDRQFILSSKKLLLSDSGFYLCAWRGGIDQPQHFGDGTRLSIL.

This chain connects TRBV6-2 or TRBV6-3 to TRBJ2-7; no clear D. The CDR3 sequence is 15 residues long. Trimming took 5 bases from V and 7 from J, leaving 21 bases between them. Germline CDR1 reads MNHEY; CDR2 reads SVGEGT. This chain's CDR3 is CASSGVGNEIGEQYF. Written as DNA, the CDR3 is TGTGCCAGCAGTGGGGTCGGAAACGAGATTGGGGAGCAGTACTTC.

This sequence joins TRBV9 and TRBJ2-7, with TRBD1 matching over 7 bases. Germline-derived CDR1 and CDR2 are SGDLS and YYNGEE. The CDR3 totals 16 residues. Unmatched junction bases numbered 8, after V lost 0 bases and J lost 2 bases. Written as DNA, the CDR3 is TGTGCCAGCAGCGTAGCCCCCCGGGACAGCACCTACGAGCAGTACTTC. It yields the protein CASSVAPRDSTYEQYF.

J is TRBJ2-7 and V is TRBV6-2 or TRBV6-3; D uncertain. The V gene lost 5 bases and the J gene lost 6 bases, with 14 bases spanning the gap. The CDR3 runs to 13 residues. Germline V gives CDR1 MNHEY, CDR2 SVGEGT. CDR3 sequence: CASSLVFSPEQYF. DNA of the CDR3: TGTGCCAGCAGTCTAGTGTTCTCTCCCGAGCAGTACTTC.

The CDR3 protein is CASSRTSGFTDTQYF. CDR3 bases: TGTGCCAGCAGCCGGACTAGCGGGTTCACAGATACGCAGTATTTT. V is TRBV28 and J is TRBJ2-3, with 11 bases lining up with TRBD2. CDR1 and CDR2 (germline): MDHEN, SYDVKM. J was trimmed by 2 bases and V by 6 bases; bases with no gene match: 4. The CDR3 sequence is 15 residues long.

The CDR3 bases are TGTGCCAGCAGTTTAGGCAGCAATGAGCAGTTCTTC. The encoded protein is CASSLGSNEQFF. The chain recombines TRBV27 with TRBJ2-1; no clear D. The germline CDR1 and CDR2 sequences are MNHEY and SMNVEV (reference sequence). The CDR3 length is 12 residues. Trimming cost V 2 bases and J 6 bases, with 5 bases left between them.

The chain's CDR3 is CASSHAIGRDEAFF. The CDR3 DNA is TGCGCCAGCAGCCACGCAATAGGACGGGATGAAGCTTTCTTT. This rearrangement joins TRBV4-1 to TRBJ1-1; D is ambiguous. With 3 bases removed from V and 7 bases from J, the gap between germline ends came to 15 bases. Looked up from germline, CDR1 is MGHRA and CDR2 is YSYEKL. The CDR3 totals 14 residues.

The chain recombines TRBV7-6 with TRBJ2-7, with TRBD1 identical over 8 bases. This CDR3 has 16 amino acids. Germline V gene lookup returns CDR1 SGHVS and CDR2 FNYEAQ. Unmatched junction bases numbered 9, after V lost 5 bases and J lost 0 bases. The CDR3 DNA follows: TGTGCCAGCAGCCCATCACCGGGACAGGCCTCCTACGAGCAGTACTTC. Translating gives CASSPSPGQASYEQYF.

The genes are TRBV4-1 and TRBJ1-2; D unclear. CDR1 MGHRA and CDR2 YSYEKL come from the germline V gene. This CDR3 has 18 amino acids. V was cut by 4 bases and J by 3 bases, with 24 bases left in between. CDR3 in amino acids: CASSPIVGSGVEDYGYTF. The CDR3 region has the DNA TGCGCCAGCAGCCCAATCGTCGGTAGTGGGGTGGAGGACTATGGCTACACCTTC.

J is TRBJ1-4 and V is TRBV4-1; D perhaps matches TRBD1 (6 bases). This CDR3 has 17 amino acids. In germline, CDR1 is MGHRA, CDR2 YSYEKL. Between the trimmed V and J ends, which lost 4 bases and 0 bases, there was a span of 15 bases. The CDR3 coding sequence is TGCGCCAGCAGCCTCTATTCAGGGGTACCAACTAATGAAAAACTGTTTTTT. Its translation: CASSLYSGVPTNEKLFF.

The rearrangement links TRBV27 to TRBJ1-1, with TRBD1 as a possible D gene (5 bases). Germline-derived CDR1 and CDR2 are MNHEY and SMNVEV (reference sequence). The CDR3 runs to 15 residues. Trimming removed 4 bases at V and 5 bases at J, with 17 bases between. The CDR3 is CASSSDPGGRTEAFF. The CDR3 bases are TGTGCCAGCAGTTCAGACCCGGGGGGAAGAACTGAAGCTTTCTTT.